This TCR beta chain was captured by sequencing in a study of T cells in localized non-small cell lung cancer. The CDR3 has 14 residues. Trimming removed 5 bases from V and 5 bases from J, with 13 bases in between. Germline assignment: CDR1 SGHRS and CDR2 YFSETQ. As for this clone: Its antigen is unidentified.

The protocol was immunoSEQ multiplex PCR, while the TCRdb copy is restricted to in-frame clones and leaves out a portion. The sample has around 30,000 clones; roughly 91% are singletons. Study findings and constraints: Adjacent uninvolved lung tissue had the highest T cell clonality, exceeding tumor. Of the top 100 tumor clones, median approximately 50 were in adjacent lung, more than 25 among its top 100.

The chain recombines TRBV5-1 with TRBJ1-4; D not resolved. The TCR originated in an older female donor with stage III squamous cell lung carcinoma. The sequences come from peripheral blood, collected before any cancer treatment. CDR3 in DNA: TGCGCCAGCAGTCTGGACCCTCAGAATGAAAAACTGTTTTTT. It is translated as CASSLDPQNEKLFF. Full variable domain (missing parts from reference TRBV5-1 and TRBJ1-4): KAGVTQTPRYLIKTRGQQVTLSCSPISGHRSVSWYQQTPGQGLQFLFEYFSETQRNKGNFPGRFSGRQFSNSRSEMNVSTLELGDSALYLCASSLDPQNEKLFFGSGTQLSVL.